The 18 T cell receptor beta chains in this list originate from one sample, sequenced in a study of blood T cell repertoires in COVID-19. Data came from immunoSEQ multiplex PCR; TCRdb stores just in-frame clones and leaves some out. Of 270,000 or so clones in the sample, 89% were seen once. The sequenced material came from peripheral blood. The receptors originated from a woman between 35 and 50 years old who had recovered from COVID-19.

The chain combines TRBV11-3 with TRBJ1-3; TRBD1 agrees at 8 bases. The CDR3 runs to 16 residues. Germline CDR1 and CDR2: SGHNT and YENEEA. Losses at the gene ends were 5 bases for V and 0 bases for J; bases not matched to a gene: 6. The CDR3 reads CASSARDRSSGNTIYF. In DNA, the CDR3 is TGTGCCAGCAGCGCCCGGGACAGGAGCTCTGGAAACACCATATATTTT.

This chain joins TRBV25-1 and TRBJ2-1, with D unclear. The V and J ends lost 4 bases and 10 bases respectively, with 11 bases between them. From germline, CDR1 is MGHDK and CDR2 SYGVNS. The CDR3 is made up of 12 amino acids. The CDR3 bases are TGTGCCAGCAGTGCTCACCTTGGCGAGCAGTTCTTC. Protein: CASSAHLGEQFF.

The rearrangement links TRBV7-9 to TRBJ2-2; D might be TRBD2 (5 bases). The CDR3 sequence is 15 residues long. Germline lookup yields CDR1 SEHNR and CDR2 FQNEAQ (reference sequence). V shed 2 bases and J shed 5 bases, with 12 bases lying between them. The CDR3 reads CASSLSAGMTGELFF. Written as DNA, the CDR3 is TGTGCCAGCAGCTTATCGGCGGGCATGACCGGGGAGCTGTTTTTT.

The chain recombines TRBV6-6 with TRBJ2-2; D not resolved. Trimming left V 6 bases short and J 3 bases short, with 8 bases between. The CDR3 extends over 13 amino acids. In germline, CDR1 is MNHNY, CDR2 SVGAGI (reference sequence). Here the CDR3 DNA reads TGTGCCAGCAGCCCCAGTTACACCGGGGAGCTGTTTTTT. This translates into CASSPSYTGELFF.

The chain uses TRBV4-3 and TRBJ2-1; 10 bases align to TRBD2. V dropped 0 bases and J dropped 9; count of bases not matched to a gene: 8. Germline CDR1 LGHNA, CDR2 YSLEER. The CDR3 runs 16 residues. The chain's CDR3 is CASSQDSGRARGEQFF. DNA for the CDR3: TGCGCCAGCAGCCAAGACAGCGGGAGGGCCCGGGGTGAGCAGTTCTTC.

This rearrangement joins TRBV12-2 to TRBJ2-7; TRBD1 is the table's D call and was not checked against the DNA. TRBV12-2 represents a pseudogene. This CDR3 is 17 amino acids long. In DNA, the CDR3 is TGTGCAAGTCGCTCCCAGAAGGTGGGACAGGGGTTCTACGAGCAGTACTTC. It translates to CASRSQKVGQGFYEQYF.

The rearrangement joins TRBV28 to TRBJ1-1; perhaps TRBD1 as D (6 bases). Trimming cost V 3 bases and J 4 bases, with 9 bases left between them. The CDR3 totals 13 residues. Looked up from germline, CDR1 is MDHEN and CDR2 is SYDVKM. CDR3 region: CASSFRGGTEAFF. CDR3 nucleotide sequence: TGTGCCAGCAGTTTCAGGGGCGGCACTGAAGCTTTCTTT.

V is TRBV19 and J is TRBJ2-3; 11 positions agree with TRBD2. Germline V lookup: CDR1 LNHDA, CDR2 SQIVND (reference sequence). The CDR3 contains 18 residues. V trimming: 3 bases; J trimming: 2 bases; junction bases outside the gene matches: 10. The CDR3 region has the DNA TGTGCCAGTAGTATCCAGGCTAGCGGGAGGCTGGTCACAGATACGCAGTATTTT. Protein sequence: CASSIQASGRLVTDTQYF.

The chain combines TRBV5-1 with TRBJ2-2; D remains unclear. CDR1 and CDR2 from the germline V gene are SGHRS and YFSETQ. V lost 0 bases and J 4 bases, leaving 10 bases between the germline ends. The CDR3 spans 15 residues. The CDR3 DNA reads TGCGCCAGCAGCTTGGTGCAGATCCGCACCGGGGAGCTGTTTTTT. It translates to CASSLVQIRTGELFF.

V usage is TRBV9 and J usage is TRBJ2-1; 10 positions agree with TRBD2. The V gene's germline CDR1 is SGDLS and CDR2 YYNGEE. The length of the CDR3 is 15 residues. V dropped 1 base and J dropped 10; count of bases not matched to a gene: 8. The CDR3 sequence is CASSVSGGASMEQFF. Written as DNA, the CDR3 is TGTGCCAGCAGCGTAAGCGGGGGGGCGTCAATGGAGCAGTTCTTC.

The V and J genes are TRBV12-3 or TRBV12-4 and TRBJ2-7; TRBD2 aligns across 11 bases. The CDR3 has 13 amino acids. V trimming: 6 bases; J trimming: 3 bases; junction bases outside the gene matches: 1. The CDR3 nucleotides read TGTGCCAGCAGACTAGCGGGGGACTACGAGCAGTACTTC. Translating gives CASRLAGDYEQYF.

This chain links TRBV24-1 with TRBJ2-1, with no clear D. CDR3 length equals 15 residues. CDR1 is KGHDR, CDR2 SFDVKD, per germline. Deletions cut 0 bases from V and 5 bases from J, with 10 bases between. The CDR3 DNA sequence: TGTGCCACCAGTGATTTGCCAGGCCTGCACAATGAGCAGTTCTTC. This translates into CATSDLPGLHNEQFF.

V gene TRBV12-3 or TRBV12-4 combines with J gene TRBJ2-1, with TRBD2 matching 10 bases. CDR3 size: 13 residues. The trim removed 6 bases at V and 7 bases at J, leaving 3 bases unmatched. CDR3 protein: CASSLAGVNEQFF. CDR3 sequence (DNA): TGTGCCAGCAGCCTAGCGGGAGTGAATGAGCAGTTCTTC.

The gene calls are TRBV10-3 and TRBJ2-1; 8 nucleotides match TRBD1. In germline, CDR1 is ENHRY, CDR2 SYGVKD. This CDR3 region has 14 residues. Losses at the gene ends were 6 bases for V and 6 bases for J; bases not matched to a gene: 7. The chain's CDR3 is CAIRGTQGANEQFF. The CDR3 coding sequence is TGTGCCATCAGAGGGACCCAGGGGGCCAATGAGCAGTTCTTC.

The chain employs TRBV14 and TRBJ2-1, with TRBD1 identical over 7 bases. The trim removed 0 bases at V and 7 bases at J, leaving 9 bases unmatched. The CDR3 length is 16 residues. The germline gives CDR1 SGHDN, CDR2 FVKESK. In DNA form, the CDR3 reads TGTGCCAGCAGCCAAGATCCGACAGGGTCTTGGAATGAGCAGTTCTTC. Translated, it gives CASSQDPTGSWNEQFF.

The J gene is TRBJ2-7, the V gene TRBV5-7, with D possibly matching TRBD2 (5 bases). TRBV5-7 has ORF status, its function being uncertain. The CDR3 runs 13 residues. Trimming cost V 7 bases and J 4 bases, with 15 bases left between them. CDR3 sequence (DNA): TGTGCCAGCCACAACACTAGGGATTACGAGCAGTACTTC. It is translated as CASHNTRDYEQYF.

The V call is TRBV10-3, the J call TRBJ1-2, with a possible D match to TRBD1 (5 bases). The CDR3 is 13 amino acids. The V gene lost 9 bases and the J gene lost 6 bases, with 17 bases spanning the gap. Germline V gives CDR1 ENHRY, CDR2 SYGVKD. CDR3 DNA sequence: TGTGCCATAAAGACGGCAGGGTCCCATGGCTACACCTTC. This translates into CAIKTAGSHGYTF.

V gene TRBV7-9 combines with J gene TRBJ1-5; TRBD1 agrees at 7 bases. The J segment lost 7 bases and the V segment lost 4 bases, leaving 19 bases of the junction unmatched. This CDR3 has 18 amino acids. Germline CDR1 reads SEHNR; CDR2 reads FQNEAQ (reference sequence). CDR3 coding DNA: TGTGCCAGCAGCTCTGGGGCCCCCGGAGGGGGCGCAGGGCAGCCCCAGCATTTT. Translated: CASSSGAPGGGAGQPQHF. Based on the CDR3 plus reference TRBV7-9 and TRBJ1-5, the full variable domain is DTGVSQNPRHKITKRGQNVTFRCDPISEHNRLYWYRQTLGQGPEFLTYFQNEAQLEKSRLLSDRFSAERPKGSFSTLEIQRTEQGDSAMYLCASSSGAPGGGAGQPQHFGDGTRLSIL.